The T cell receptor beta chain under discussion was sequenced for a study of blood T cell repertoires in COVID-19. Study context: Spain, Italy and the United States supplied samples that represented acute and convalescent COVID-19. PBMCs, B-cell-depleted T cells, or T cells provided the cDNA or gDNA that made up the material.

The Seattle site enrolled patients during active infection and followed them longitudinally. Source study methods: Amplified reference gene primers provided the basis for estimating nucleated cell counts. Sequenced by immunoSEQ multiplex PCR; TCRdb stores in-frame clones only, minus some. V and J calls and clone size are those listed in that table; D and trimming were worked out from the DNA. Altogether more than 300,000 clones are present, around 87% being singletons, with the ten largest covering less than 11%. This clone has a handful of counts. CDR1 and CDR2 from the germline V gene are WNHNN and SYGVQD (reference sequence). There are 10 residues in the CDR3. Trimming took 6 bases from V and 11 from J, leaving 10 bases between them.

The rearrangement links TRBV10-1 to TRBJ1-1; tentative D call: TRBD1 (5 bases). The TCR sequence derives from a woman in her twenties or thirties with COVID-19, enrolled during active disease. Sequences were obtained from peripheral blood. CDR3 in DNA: TGCGCCAGCAGCAGGGATGGGGCTTTCTTT. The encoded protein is CASSRDGAFF.